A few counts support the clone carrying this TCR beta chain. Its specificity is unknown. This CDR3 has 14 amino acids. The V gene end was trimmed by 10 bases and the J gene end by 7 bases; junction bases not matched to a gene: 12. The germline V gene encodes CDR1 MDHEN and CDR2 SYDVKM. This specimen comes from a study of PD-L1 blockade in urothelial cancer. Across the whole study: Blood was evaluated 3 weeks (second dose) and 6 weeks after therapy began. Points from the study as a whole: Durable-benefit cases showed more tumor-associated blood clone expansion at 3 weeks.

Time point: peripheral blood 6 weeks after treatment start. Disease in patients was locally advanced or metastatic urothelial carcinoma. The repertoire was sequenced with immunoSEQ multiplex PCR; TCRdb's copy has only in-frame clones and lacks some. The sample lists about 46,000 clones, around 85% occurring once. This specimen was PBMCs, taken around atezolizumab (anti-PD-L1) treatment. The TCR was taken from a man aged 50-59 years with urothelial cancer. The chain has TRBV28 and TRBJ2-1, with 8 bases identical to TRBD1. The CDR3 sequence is CATNVPGQVNEQFF. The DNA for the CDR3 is TGTGCCACCAACGTCCCGGGACAGGTGAATGAGCAGTTCTTC.